This entry is about one T cell receptor beta chain. This sample stems from a study of control samples from healthy donors and cancer patients. CDR1 is LNHDA and CDR2 is SQIVND in the germline V gene (reference sequence). CDR3 size: 13 residues. V was cut by 7 bases and J by 4 bases, with 12 bases left in between. Generated by immunoSEQ multiplex PCR, the TCRdb table keeps only in-frame clones and is missing some. The data contain 150,000 to 200,000 clones, approximately 94% of them seen just once; the ten biggest clones take up 8.5%. J is TRBJ2-3 and V is TRBV19, with D possibly TRBD1 on 5 matching bases. The sequence derives from a woman aged 40 to 50 in good health. What was sequenced was blood. The CDR3 nucleotides are TGTGCCAGTATTGGGGCAAAGTCAGATACGCAGTATTTT. It is translated as CASIGAKSDTQYF.